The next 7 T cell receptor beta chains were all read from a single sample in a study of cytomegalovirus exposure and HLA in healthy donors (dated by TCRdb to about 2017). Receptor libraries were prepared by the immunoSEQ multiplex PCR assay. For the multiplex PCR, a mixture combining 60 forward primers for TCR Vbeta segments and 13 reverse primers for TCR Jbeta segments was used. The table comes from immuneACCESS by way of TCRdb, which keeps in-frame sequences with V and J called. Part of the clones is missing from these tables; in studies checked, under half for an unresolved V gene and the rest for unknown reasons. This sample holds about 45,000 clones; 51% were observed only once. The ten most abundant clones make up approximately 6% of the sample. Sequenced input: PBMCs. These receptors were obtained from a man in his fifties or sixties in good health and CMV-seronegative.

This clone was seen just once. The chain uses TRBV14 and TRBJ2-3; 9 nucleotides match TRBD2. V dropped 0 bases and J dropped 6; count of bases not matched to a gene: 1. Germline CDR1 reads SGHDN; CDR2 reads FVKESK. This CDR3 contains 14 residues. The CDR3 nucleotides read TGTGCCAGCAGCCAAGATCTAGCGGGGGATACGCAGTATTTT. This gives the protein CASSQDLAGDTQYF.

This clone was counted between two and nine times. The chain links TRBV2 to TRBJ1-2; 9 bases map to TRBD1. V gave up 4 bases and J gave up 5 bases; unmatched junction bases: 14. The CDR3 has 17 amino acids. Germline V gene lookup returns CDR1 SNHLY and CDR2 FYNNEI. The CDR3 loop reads CASSVFNEGTGPYGYTF. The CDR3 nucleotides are TGTGCCAGCAGTGTCTTCAATGAGGGGACAGGGCCTTATGGCTACACCTTC.

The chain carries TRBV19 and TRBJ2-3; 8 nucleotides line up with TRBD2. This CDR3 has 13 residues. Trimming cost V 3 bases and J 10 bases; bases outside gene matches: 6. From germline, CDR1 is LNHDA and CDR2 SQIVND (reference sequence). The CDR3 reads CASSIPAGVAQYF. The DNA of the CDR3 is TGTGCCAGTAGTATCCCAGCGGGAGTAGCGCAGTATTTT.

In nucleotides, the CDR3 is TGTGCCAGCAGCGGAGGGGGGGGCGCGGGGCCCCAGCATTTT. This codes for CASSGGGGAGPQHF. This chain connects TRBV13 to TRBJ1-5, with D possibly being TRBD1 (6 bases). Germline assignment: CDR1 PRHDT and CDR2 FYEKMQ (reference sequence). Trimming took 5 bases from V and 9 from J, leaving 17 bases between them. The CDR3 has 14 residues.

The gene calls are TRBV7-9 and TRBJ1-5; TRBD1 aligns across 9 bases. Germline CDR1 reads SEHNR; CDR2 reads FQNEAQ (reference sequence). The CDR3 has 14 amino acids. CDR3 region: CPWGTGCSNQPQHF. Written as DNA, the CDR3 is TGTCCTTGGGGGACAGGGTGCAGCAATCAGCCCCAGCATTTT.

CDR3 residues: CAWSVLSGGEGGEQYF. DNA for the CDR3: TGTGCCTGGAGTGTACTTTCAGGGGGCGAAGGGGGCGAGCAGTACTTC. The rearrangement uses TRBV30 and TRBJ2-7; 8 bases map to TRBD1. Unmatched junction bases numbered 13, after V lost 0 bases and J lost 6 bases. Germline V gene lookup returns CDR1 GTSNPN and CDR2 SVGIG (reference sequence). The CDR3 runs to 16 residues. The full variable domain, completed using reference TRBV30 and TRBJ2-7, is SQTIHQWPATLVQPVGSPLSLECTVEGTSNPNLYWYRQAAGRGLQLLFYSVGIGQISSEVPQNLSASRPQDRQFILSSKKLLLSDSGFYLCAWSVLSGGEGGEQYFGPGTRLTVT.

The CDR3, as DNA: TGTGCCAGCGGATGGGGGGGCGGGGAGCTGTTTTTT. It encodes CASGWGGGELFF. This rearrangement joins TRBV5-6 to TRBJ2-2, with 7 nucleotides matching TRBD2. The CDR3 has 12 amino acids. V shed 7 bases, J shed 7 bases, and the junction held 4 bases outside the gene matches. Germline V gives CDR1 SGHDT, CDR2 YYEEEE. Variable domain in full (rest from reference TRBV5-6 and TRBJ2-2): DAGVTQSPTHLIKTRGQQVTLRCSPKSGHDTVSWYQQALGQGPQFIFQYYEEEERQRGNFPDRFSGHQFPNYSSELNVNALLLGDSALYLCASGWGGGELFFGEGSRLTVL.